The 13 T cell receptor beta chains presented below share a single source sample, sequenced in a study of T cell responses to AZD1222 COVID-19 vaccine. The protocol was immunoSEQ multiplex PCR, while the TCRdb copy is restricted to in-frame clones and leaves out a portion. The data hold roughly 120,000 clones, with 70% to 90% observed a single time. The sequencing used peripheral blood, collected on day 0 of AZD1222 vaccination. These TCRs come from an adult in good health.

This chain links TRBV10-1 with TRBJ1-3; D not resolved. The CDR3 runs to 14 residues. Per the germline V gene, CDR1 is WNHNN and CDR2 is SYGVQD (reference sequence). The V end was cut by 0 bases, the J end by 10 bases, with 13 bases between. CDR3 region: CASSESTNSGTIYF. CDR3 DNA: TGCGCCAGCAGTGAGTCGACAAATTCTGGGACCATATATTTT.

The gene calls are TRBV2 and TRBJ1-2, with 8 nucleotides matching TRBD1. The CDR3 extends over 11 amino acids. J gave up 14 bases and V 6 bases, and 8 bases lay outside the gene matches. Germline-derived CDR1 and CDR2 are SNHLY and FYNNEI. The CDR3 sequence: CASRTDRESTF. For the CDR3, the DNA is TGTGCCAGCAGGACGGACAGGGAGAGTACCTTC.

This rearrangement joins TRBV27 to TRBJ2-5, with TRBD1 matching over 10 bases. Germline V gene sequence: CDR1 MNHEY, CDR2 SMNVEV (reference sequence). The CDR3 sequence is 17 residues long. V shed 0 bases and J 3 bases; nucleotides not matched to a gene: 7. The CDR3 sequence is CASSLSFAGTGEETQYF. The CDR3 DNA follows: TGTGCCAGCAGTTTATCTTTCGCCGGGACAGGGGAAGAGACCCAGTACTTC.

This clone was detected only a few times. This rearrangement joins TRBV19 to TRBJ2-7, with D possibly being TRBD2 (5 bases). CDR3 length equals 13 residues. V was cut by 8 bases and J by 1 base, with 12 bases left in between. Germline V gene data show CDR1 as LNHDA and CDR2 as SQIVND (reference sequence). In DNA form, the CDR3 reads TGTGCCAGTGAGGGTCGGGAATCCTACGAGCAGTACTTC. The encoded protein is CASEGRESYEQYF.

The V gene is TRBV25-1, the J gene TRBJ1-6; 7 bases fit TRBD1. Germline CDR1 reads MGHDK; CDR2 reads SYGVNS. The CDR3 consists of 14 residues. With V trimmed by 3 bases and J by 8 bases, 4 bases remained unmatched. The CDR3: CASSDNRGDSPLHF. In nucleotides, the CDR3 is TGTGCCAGCAGTGATAACAGGGGTGATTCACCCCTCCACTTT.

This sequence joins TRBV2 and TRBJ2-2; 11 nucleotides line up with TRBD2. V lost 8 bases and J lost 4; bases outside the gene matches: 3. CDR3 size: 14 residues. Germline V gene sequence: CDR1 SNHLY, CDR2 FYNNEI. The DNA for the CDR3 is TGTGCCAGCCACCTAGCGGGGGGCACCGGGGAGCTGTTTTTT. Its protein is CASHLAGGTGELFF.

The chain combines TRBV28 with TRBJ1-5; tentative D call: TRBD1 (5 bases). This CDR3 contains 15 residues. Germline V gives CDR1 MDHEN, CDR2 SYDVKM. The germline V and J ends were trimmed by 6 bases and 5 bases, with 17 bases remaining between them. In DNA, the CDR3 is TGTGCCAGCAGCCCTCCGGGACTGAGGTATCAGCCCCAGCATTTT. Amino acid sequence: CASSPPGLRYQPQHF.

This chain links TRBV7-3 with TRBJ2-3; D is undetermined. V lost 2 bases and J lost 4, with 10 bases in between. CDR1 and CDR2 from the germline V gene are SGHTA and FQGTGA. This CDR3 has 14 amino acids. The CDR3 loop is CASSLGAAADTQYF. CDR3 in DNA: TGTGCCAGCAGCTTAGGAGCCGCGGCAGATACGCAGTATTTT. Looking up the rest from reference TRBV7-3 and TRBJ2-3 gives the full variable domain: GAGVSQTPSNKVTEKGKYVELRCDPISGHTALYWYRQSLGQGPEFLIYFQGTGAADDSGLPNDRFFAVRPEGSVSTLKIQRTERGDSAVYLCASSLGAAADTQYFGPGTRLTVL.

The CDR3 here is CASSPTGYEQYF. CDR3 DNA: TGTGCCAGCAGCCCCACAGGTTACGAGCAGTACTTC. The rearrangement uses TRBV7-9 and TRBJ2-7, with D possibly being TRBD1 (5 bases). CDR3 size: 12 residues. With 5 bases removed from V and 4 bases from J, the gap between germline ends came to 9 bases. Germline V gene data show CDR1 as SEHNR and CDR2 as FQNEAQ (reference sequence).

This chain links TRBV7-8 with TRBJ1-5, with D perhaps TRBD1 (6 bases). Trimming pared 1 base from V and 3 bases from J, leaving 10 bases between. The CDR3 sequence is 15 residues long. Germline CDR1 and CDR2: SGHVS and FQNEAQ. CDR3 loop: CASSLDTGINQPQHF. CDR3 in DNA: TGTGCCAGCAGCTTAGATACAGGGATCAATCAGCCCCAGCATTTT.

V usage is TRBV9 and J usage is TRBJ2-2; 7 nucleotides match TRBD2. The CDR3 extends over 15 amino acids. Trimming removed 1 base from V and 5 bases from J; junction bases left unmatched: 5. Germline values: CDR1 SGDLS, CDR2 YYNGEE. CDR3 DNA: TGTGCCAGCAGCGTATCCAGGGAGGGGACCGGGGAGCTGTTTTTT. Residues: CASSVSREGTGELFF.

This chain uses TRBV7-2 with TRBJ1-6; D might be TRBD1 (5 bases). V was shortened by 5 bases and J by 4 bases, with 12 bases between the two germline ends. Germline loops: CDR1 SGHTA, CDR2 FQGNSA. The CDR3 consists of 15 residues. The CDR3 coding sequence is TGTGCCAGCAGCCTAAGGGGCGGTTATAATTCACCCCTCCACTTT. Translation gives CASSLRGGYNSPLHF.

The chain has TRBV6-5 and TRBJ1-2, with D possibly being TRBD1 (5 bases). V was cut by 0 bases and J by 0 bases, with 8 bases left in between. This CDR3 comprises 15 residues. The germline V gene has CDR1 MNHEY and CDR2 SVGAGI. CDR3 protein: CASSYSSRANYGYTF. In nucleotides, the CDR3 is TGTGCCAGCAGTTACTCCTCCAGGGCTAACTATGGCTACACCTTC.